These T cell receptor beta chains were read from a single sample in a study of T cells after posttransplantation cyclophosphamide. The data were produced by immunoSEQ multiplex PCR, yet TCRdb's version contains in-frame clones alone and is incomplete. Singletons are absent from the sample, which has under 20,000 clones. The sequencing here drew on PBMCs, taken after allogeneic stem cell transplant with posttransplant cyclophosphamide. The receptors derive from a female patient aged 30 to 45 who received an allogeneic stem cell transplant from a related donor, was CMV-positive, and had no GVHD. Some T cells could come from the graft donor. The CDR3 runs from the conserved cysteine through the conserved F or W. D genes are given only for firm matches. Size tells how often a clone was seen (once, few, many) or the class of an expanded clone, and some rows leave it out.

abundance	v_gene	len	d_gene	j_gene	CDR3aa	CDR3nt
many	TRBV2	15	TRBD1	TRBJ2-3	CASSADRESTDTQYF	TGTGCCAGCAGTGCCGACAGGGAAAGCACAGATACGCAGTATTTT
many	TRBV18	13	TRBD1	TRBJ1-3	CASSPGTGYTIYF	TGTGCCAGCTCACCCGGGACAGGATACACCATATATTTT
many	TRBV21-1	17	NA	TRBJ2-7	CASSKVERGQVSYEQYF	TGTGCCAGCAGCAAAGTCGAACGGGGACAGGTCTCCTACGAGCAGTACTTC
many	TRBV5-5	15	NA	TRBJ2-3	CASSLRGPSTDTQYF	TGTGCCAGCAGCTTACGCGGGCCGAGCACAGATACGCAGTATTTT
many	TRBV19	15	NA	TRBJ1-5	CASSIPRQSNQPQHF	TGTGCCAGTAGTATCCCTAGACAGAGCAATCAGCCCCAGCATTTT
medium-sized	TRBV28	15	NA	TRBJ1-5	CASRRGWQSNQPQHF	TGTGCCAGCAGACGTGGCTGGCAGAGCAATCAGCCCCAGCATTTT
many	TRBV19	16	TRBD2	TRBJ2-7	CASSTSLAGGAYEQYF	TGTGCCAGTAGTACCTCCCTAGCGGGAGGAGCCTACGAGCAGTACTTC
few	TRBV28	14	NA	TRBJ2-5	CASSSLGGWETQYF	TGTGCCAGCAGTTCGCTTGGGGGGTGGGAGACCCAGTACTTC
many	TRBV11-2	14	NA	TRBJ2-7	CASSLSGVGYEQYF	TGTGCCAGCAGCTTATCGGGAGTCGGGTACGAGCAGTACTTC
NA	TRBV23-1	17	NA	TRBJ2-5	CASSQSEGWGDSETQYF	TGCGCCAGCAGTCAATCGGAGGGGTGGGGGGATTCAGAGACCCAGTACTTC
many	TRBV4-3	12	NA	TRBJ2-7	CASSQDRGEQYF	TGCGCCAGCAGCCAAGATAGGGGCGAGCAGTACTTC
many	TRBV29-1	16	TRBD2	TRBJ2-2	CSVDGLAGVKAGELFF	TGCAGCGTGGATGGACTAGCGGGAGTGAAGGCCGGGGAGCTGTTTTTT
many	TRBV19	16	NA	TRBJ1-2	CASSRGVVRVGHGYTF	TGTGCCAGTAGTCGAGGAGTTGTCCGGGTAGGTCATGGCTACACCTTC
many	TRBV7-9	14	TRBD1	TRBJ2-7	CASSQWTGNYEQYF	TGTGCCAGCAGCCAGTGGACAGGGAACTACGAGCAGTACTTC
many	TRBV28	13	NA	TRBJ2-7	CASTLGGGYEQYF	TGTGCCAGCACCCTAGGTGGCGGTTACGAGCAGTACTTC
many	TRBV18	13	NA	TRBJ2-7	CASSFTASYEQYF	TGTGCCAGCTCATTCACAGCCTCCTACGAGCAGTACTTC
many	TRBV30	16	TRBD2	TRBJ2-3	CAWSRGLAGSTDTQYF	TGTGCCTGGAGCCGCGGACTAGCGGGCAGCACAGATACGCAGTATTTT
many	TRBV2	17	TRBD2	TRBJ2-7	CASSEVTSGRALFEQYF	TGTGCCAGCAGTGAAGTTACTAGCGGGAGGGCCTTGTTCGAGCAGTACTTC
many	TRBV11-2	15	NA	TRBJ1-5	CASSLVGGANQPQHF	TGTGCCAGCAGCTTAGTCGGGGGGGCCAATCAGCCCCAGCATTTT
many	TRBV29-1	13	TRBD2	TRBJ2-7	CSVETAGEGEQYF	TGCAGCGTTGAGACAGCGGGAGAAGGCGAGCAGTACTTC
many	TRBV7-2	15	NA	TRBJ2-2	CASSLTGTNTGELFF	TGTGCCAGCAGCTTAACAGGGACGAACACCGGGGAGCTGTTTTTT
many	TRBV18	17	TRBD2	TRBJ2-5	CASSPVSLAGNQETQYF	TGTGCCAGCTCACCTGTATCACTAGCGGGGAACCAAGAGACCCAGTACTTC
many	TRBV15	15	TRBD1	TRBJ2-2	CATSTLDRGLGELFF	TGTGCCACCAGCACACTCGACAGGGGCTTGGGGGAGCTGTTTTTT